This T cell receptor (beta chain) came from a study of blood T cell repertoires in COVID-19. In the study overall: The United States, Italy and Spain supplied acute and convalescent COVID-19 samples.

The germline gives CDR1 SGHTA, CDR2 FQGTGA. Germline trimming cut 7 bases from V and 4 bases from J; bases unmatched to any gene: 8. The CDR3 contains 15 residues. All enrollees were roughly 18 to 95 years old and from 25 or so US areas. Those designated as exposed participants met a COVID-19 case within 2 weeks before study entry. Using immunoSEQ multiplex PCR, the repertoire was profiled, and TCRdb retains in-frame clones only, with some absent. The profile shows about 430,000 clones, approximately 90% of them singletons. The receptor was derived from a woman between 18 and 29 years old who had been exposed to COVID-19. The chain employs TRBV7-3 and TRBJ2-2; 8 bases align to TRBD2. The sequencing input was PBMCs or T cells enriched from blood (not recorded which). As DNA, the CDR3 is TGTGCCAGCACCCCGGGGGGGCAGACCACCGGGGAGCTGTTTTTT. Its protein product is CASTPGGQTTGELFF.